The 23 T cell receptor beta chains given below trace back to one sample, sequenced in a study of OX40 agonist ivuxolimab in advanced cancers. Sequencing was performed with immunoSEQ multiplex PCR; in TCRdb, only in-frame clones are kept and a portion is missing. This table holds some 15,000 clones, around 80% found once. The material sequenced was CD4+ or CD8+ T cells sorted from blood, taken in a trial of the OX40 agonist ivuxolimab. These TCRs come from an adult with an advanced solid tumor such as melanoma, head and neck, liver or kidney cancer.

The V call is TRBV28, the J call TRBJ2-2; 7 bases line up with TRBD2. The CDR3 loop spans 17 amino acids. V gave up 6 bases and J gave up 3 bases; unmatched junction bases: 13. Germline V lookup: CDR1 MDHEN, CDR2 SYDVKM. The CDR3 is CASRSLEPAGDTGELFF. The CDR3 DNA sequence: TGTGCCAGCAGATCCCTCGAACCGGCGGGGGACACCGGGGAGCTGTTTTTT.

The chain carries TRBV9 and TRBJ1-1; 8 nucleotides align to TRBD1. Trimming at V came to 0 bases and at J to 4 bases, leaving 11 bases not matched to a gene. CDR3 length equals 17 residues. CDR1 and CDR2 from the germline V gene are SGDLS and YYNGEE. The CDR3, as DNA: TGTGCCAGCAGCGTAGTTCCAGGGGGCGTAATTGGCACTGAAGCTTTCTTT. It encodes CASSVVPGGVIGTEAFF.

This chain uses TRBV9 with TRBJ2-1; 13 bases map to TRBD2. There are 17 residues in the CDR3. After removal of 3 bases from V and 4 bases from J, the junction contained 7 bases not matched to a gene. Germline CDR1 reads SGDLS; CDR2 reads YYNGEE. As DNA, the CDR3 is TGTGCCAGCAGCGCCGGACTAGCGGGAGACTTTTACAATGAGCAGTTCTTC. It yields the protein CASSAGLAGDFYNEQFF.

The V call is TRBV27, the J call TRBJ2-7; TRBD1 aligns across 8 bases. Germline V gene lookup returns CDR1 MNHEY and CDR2 SMNVEV (reference sequence). V shed 3 bases, J shed 5 bases, and the junction held 6 bases outside the gene matches. The CDR3 is 14 amino acids. The CDR3 is CASSFQGALDEQYF. The CDR3, as DNA: TGTGCCAGCAGTTTTCAGGGGGCTCTCGACGAGCAGTACTTC.

The gene calls are TRBV6-5 and TRBJ2-7, with D perhaps TRBD1 (6 bases). The CDR3 is 14 amino acids. V was clipped by 6 bases and J by 3 bases, with 15 bases between them. Germline loops: CDR1 MNHEY, CDR2 SVGAGI. CDR3 loop: CASSQRTDNYEQYF. The CDR3 coding sequence is TGTGCCAGCAGCCAGAGGACAGACAACTACGAGCAGTACTTC.

The CDR3 spells CATSRDWGGQETQYF. The CDR3 DNA is TGTGCCACCAGCAGAGATTGGGGGGGCCAAGAGACCCAGTACTTC. The gene calls are TRBV15 and TRBJ2-5, with TRBD2 matching 7 bases. CDR1 is LNHNV, CDR2 YYDKDF, per germline (reference sequence). J was trimmed by 1 base and V by 0 bases; bases with no gene match: 2. The CDR3 length is 15 residues.

The rearrangement joins TRBV10-1 to TRBJ2-1, with D possibly being TRBD1 (6 bases). The V gene lost 4 bases and the J gene lost 7 bases, with 14 bases spanning the gap. The CDR3 sequence is 14 residues long. From germline, CDR1 is WNHNN and CDR2 SYGVQD (reference sequence). As DNA, the CDR3 is TGCGCCAGCAGTGGCCCCAGGCAGGGGAATGAGCAGTTCTTC. Protein: CASSGPRQGNEQFF.

DNA for the CDR3: TGTGCCAGCAGCTACGGCGGCGGGACTGAAGCTTTCTTT. As protein: CASSYGGGTEAFF. The chain carries TRBV5-4 and TRBJ1-1; no clear D. Trimming removed 3 bases at V and 5 bases at J, with 11 bases between. This CDR3 is 13 amino acids long. Germline assignment: CDR1 SGHNT and CDR2 YYREEE (reference sequence).

V gene TRBV11-2 combines with J gene TRBJ2-7; D gene ambiguous. V was pared by 4 bases and J by 3 bases, with 7 bases between. The CDR3 contains 12 residues. Germline-derived CDR1 and CDR2 are SGHAT and FQNNGV. The CDR3 sequence is CASSSLSYEQYF. The CDR3 nucleotides are TGTGCCAGCAGCTCCTTGAGCTACGAGCAGTACTTC.

The chain couples TRBV9 to TRBJ1-1, with unresolved D. The CDR3 length is 14 residues. Trimming shortened V by 0 bases and J by 3 bases, and 9 bases separated the two germline ends. Per germline, CDR1 SGDLS and CDR2 YYNGEE. CDR3 DNA: TGTGCCAGCAGCGTAGATGAGGGTGACACTGAAGCTTTCTTT. It translates to CASSVDEGDTEAFF.

This clone was observed once. The chain uses TRBV27 and TRBJ1-1; 7 bases match TRBD1. Germline V gene data show CDR1 as MNHEY and CDR2 as SMNVEV (reference sequence). The CDR3 sequence is 16 residues long. V lost 7 bases to trimming and J lost 0 bases; unmatched junction nucleotides: 11. The chain's CDR3 is CASTPLWDSMNTEAFF. The DNA for the CDR3 is TGTGCCAGCACCCCACTCTGGGACAGTATGAACACTGAAGCTTTCTTT.

The V call is TRBV27, the J call TRBJ1-5; the match to TRBD1 covers 7 bases. The CDR3 has 16 amino acids. The ends lost 5 bases at V and 3 bases at J; junction bases unmatched: 10. Per the germline V gene, CDR1 is MNHEY and CDR2 is SMNVEV (reference sequence). CDR3 residues: CASSPTGPSFNQPQHF. The CDR3 DNA sequence: TGTGCCAGCAGTCCGACAGGGCCGTCTTTCAATCAGCCCCAGCATTTT.

This clone was picked up one time. The chain is built from TRBV7-8 and TRBJ2-7, with 13 positions matching TRBD2. This CDR3 is built from 19 residues. V shed 1 base and J 2 bases; nucleotides not matched to a gene: 11. CDR1 SGHVS and CDR2 FQNEAQ come from the germline V gene. The CDR3 DNA is TGTGCCAGCAGCTTAGATCGGGGGGGACTAGCGGGAACGCCCTACGAGCAGTACTTC. Translated: CASSLDRGGLAGTPYEQYF.

CDR3 coding DNA: TGTGCCAGCAGTGAAGCGCCAGGGGAAGGCTCTGGGGCCAACGTCCTGACTTTC. It is translated as CASSEAPGEGSGANVLTF. The chain joins TRBV6-1 to TRBJ2-6, with D perhaps matching TRBD1 (6 bases). This CDR3 region has 18 residues. The V end was cut by 0 bases, the J end by 0 bases, with 12 bases between. CDR1 and CDR2 from the germline V gene are MNHNS and SASEGT.

CDR3 DNA sequence: TGTGCCAGCAGTCCAGGGGCGGGGGGTTTCGGGACTGAAGCTTTCTTT. Translation: CASSPGAGGFGTEAFF. The rearrangement uses TRBV27 and TRBJ1-1; D possibly corresponds to TRBD1 (6 bases). Germline values: CDR1 MNHEY, CDR2 SMNVEV (reference sequence). V was cut by 5 bases and J by 5 bases, with 21 bases left in between. The CDR3 contains 16 residues.

J is TRBJ1-5 and V is TRBV28, with unresolved D. CDR3 length: 14 residues. Trimming cost V 7 bases and J 4 bases, with 14 bases left between them. Germline CDR1 MDHEN, CDR2 SYDVKM. CDR3 protein: CASIGFWSNQPQHF. CDR3 DNA sequence: TGTGCCAGCATAGGGTTTTGGAGTAATCAGCCCCAGCATTTT.

V gene TRBV27 combines with J gene TRBJ2-2; the D gene is possibly TRBD1 (5 bases). The CDR3 loop spans 13 amino acids. Trimming pared 4 bases from V and 3 bases from J, leaving 6 bases between. Germline V gene data show CDR1 as MNHEY and CDR2 as SMNVEV (reference sequence). The CDR3 loop is CASSSTDTGELFF. The CDR3 DNA follows: TGTGCCAGCAGTTCGACAGACACCGGGGAGCTGTTTTTT.

The chain uses TRBV19 and TRBJ1-5; no clear D. The CDR3 runs to 14 residues. Trimming took off 8 bases at V and 11 bases at J, with 22 bases between the two ends. Germline CDR1 is LNHDA and CDR2 is SQIVND (reference sequence). CDR3 nucleotides: TGTGCCAGTTCCCCGGGAACCTACCTGATGTCCCAGCATTTT. Translation gives CASSPGTYLMSQHF.

The CDR3 spells CASSFELAPSSYNEQFF. CDR3 DNA: TGTGCCAGCAGCTTTGAACTAGCCCCGAGCTCCTACAATGAGCAGTTCTTC. V is TRBV11-2 and J is TRBJ2-1, with TRBD2 as a possible D gene (6 bases). CDR3 length equals 17 residues. CDR1 is SGHAT and CDR2 is FQNNGV in the germline V gene. Trimming removed 3 bases at V and 0 bases at J, with 15 bases between.

This CDR3 reads CASSYSSQYGYTF. CDR3 DNA sequence: TGTGCCAGCAGTTACTCGAGTCAGTATGGCTACACCTTC. This chain links TRBV6-5 with TRBJ1-2; no firm D call. The CDR3 spans 13 residues. V was pared by 0 bases and J by 5 bases, with 7 bases between. Germline-derived CDR1 and CDR2 are MNHEY and SVGAGI.

This clone was observed a few times. J is TRBJ2-2 and V is TRBV5-6; the match to TRBD2 covers 8 bases. Trimming took 4 bases from V and 4 from J; bases not matched to a gene: 9. This CDR3 spans 16 amino acids. CDR1 and CDR2 (germline): SGHDT, YYEEEE. CDR3 region: CASSLPGTRGTGELFF. For the CDR3, the DNA is TGTGCCAGCAGCCTCCCCGGGACTAGGGGCACCGGGGAGCTGTTTTTT.

V gene TRBV27 combines with J gene TRBJ1-6, with D tentatively TRBD1 (6 bases). The germline gives CDR1 MNHEY, CDR2 SMNVEV (reference sequence). The ends were cut back, 7 bases at V and 3 bases at J, with 13 bases in the middle. The CDR3 runs to 15 residues. In DNA form, the CDR3 reads TGTGCCAGCATCCCAAAAGGGGGCTATAATTCACCCCTCCACTTT. Its translation: CASIPKGGYNSPLHF.

A single count supports this clone. The CDR3 is CASSLQGGGDNEQFF. Written as DNA, the CDR3 is TGTGCCAGCAGTTTACAGGGGGGAGGGGACAATGAGCAGTTCTTC. V usage is TRBV27 and J usage is TRBJ2-1; D might be TRBD1 or TRBD2, each matching 7 bases. The CDR3 covers 15 residues. Germline values: CDR1 MNHEY, CDR2 SMNVEV (reference sequence). With 2 bases removed from V and 5 bases from J, the gap between germline ends came to 13 bases.